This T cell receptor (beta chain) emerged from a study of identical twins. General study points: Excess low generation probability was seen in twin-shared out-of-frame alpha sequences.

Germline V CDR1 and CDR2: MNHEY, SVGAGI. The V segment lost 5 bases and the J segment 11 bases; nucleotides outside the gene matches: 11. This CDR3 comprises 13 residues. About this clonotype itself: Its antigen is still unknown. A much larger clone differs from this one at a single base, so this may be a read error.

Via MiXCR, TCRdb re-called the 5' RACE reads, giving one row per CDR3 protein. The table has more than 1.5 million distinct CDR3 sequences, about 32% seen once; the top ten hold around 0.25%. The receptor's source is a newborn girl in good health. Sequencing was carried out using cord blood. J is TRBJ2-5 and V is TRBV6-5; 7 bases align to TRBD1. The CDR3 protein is CASSTNAQGQQYF. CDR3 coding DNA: TGTGCCAGCAGTACAAACGCACAGGGGCAGCAGTACTTC.